These 18 T cell receptor beta chains were sequenced from one sample in a study of T cells after yellow fever vaccination. TCRdb reprocessed the 5' RACE reads via MiXCR and lists one record per CDR3 protein. This sample has roughly 99,000 distinct CDR3 sequences; under 6.5% occur once, and the top ten carry about two fifths. The sample here was CD8+ T cells sorted from PBMCs, taken 10 days after the yellow fever booster vaccination. The receptors derive from a man aged 18-30 years who received the YFV17D yellow fever vaccine.

The V gene is TRBV29-1, the J gene TRBJ2-2, with 10 bases that match TRBD1. CDR1 and CDR2 (germline): SQVTM, ANQGSEA. The CDR3 runs 13 residues. J lost 6 bases, V lost 7 bases, and 5 bases had no gene match. CDR3 nucleotide sequence: TGCAGCGCCCGGGACAGGGGCTCCGGGGAGCTGTTTTTT. It specifies CSARDRGSGELFF.

This clonotype was detected a few times. The chain carries TRBV6-6 and TRBJ1-4; D is possibly TRBD1 (5 bases). V shed 10 bases and J shed 8 bases, with 23 bases lying between them. Germline V lookup: CDR1 MNHNY, CDR2 SVGAGI (reference sequence). This CDR3 region has 15 residues. The CDR3 reads CATDEPGTAGEKLFF. The CDR3 nucleotides are TGTGCCACCGATGAACCCGGGACCGCGGGCGAAAAACTGTTTTTT.

The chain employs TRBV20-1 and TRBJ1-5; the D is unclear. With 2 bases removed from V and 4 bases from J, the gap between germline ends came to 9 bases. Germline CDR1 is DFQATT and CDR2 is SNEGSKA (reference sequence). This CDR3 region has 13 residues. The CDR3 protein is CSARTVENQPQHF. The CDR3 nucleotides are TGCAGTGCTAGAACAGTGGAGAATCAGCCCCAGCATTTT.

Ten or more counts support this clonotype. The chain recombines TRBV12-3 or TRBV12-4 with TRBJ2-1, with D tentatively TRBD1 (6 bases). The CDR3 covers 14 residues. V dropped 0 bases and J dropped 3 bases, with 6 bases sitting between them. CDR3 sequence reads: CASSLAGGYNEQFF. The DNA of the CDR3 is TGTGCCAGCAGTTTAGCAGGGGGCTACAATGAGCAGTTCTTC.

This sequence joins TRBV5-5 and TRBJ1-2; D is undetermined. Per germline, CDR1 SGHKS and CDR2 YYEKEE (reference sequence). The CDR3 loop spans 11 amino acids. The V and J ends lost 0 bases and 8 bases respectively, with 5 bases between them. CDR3 in DNA: TGTGCCAGCAGCTTGGACGGGGGCTACACCTTC. Encoded protein: CASSLDGGYTF.

This clonotype appeared a few times. The gene calls are TRBV6-5 and TRBJ2-1; D remains ambiguous. The V end was cut by 1 base, the J end by 8 bases, with 12 bases between. Germline V gene data show CDR1 as MNHEY and CDR2 as SVGAGI. The CDR3 has 14 residues. CDR3 sequence (DNA): TGTGCCAGCAGTTACTTTGGGCAAGGCGATGAGCAGTTCTTC. Amino acid sequence: CASSYFGQGDEQFF.

V gene TRBV12-3 or TRBV12-4 combines with J gene TRBJ1-5; D not certain. This CDR3 contains 15 residues. The V end was cut by 3 bases, the J end by 4 bases, with 13 bases between. The CDR3 coding sequence is TGTGCCAGCAGTTTTGGGTGGGGTCGGAATCAGCCCCAGCATTTT. It codes for CASSFGWGRNQPQHF.

This clonotype was recorded a few times. The J gene is TRBJ2-4, the V gene TRBV7-2; D ambiguous. Germline lookup yields CDR1 SGHTA and CDR2 FQGNSA. CDR3 size: 11 residues. With 1 base removed from V and 9 bases from J, the gap between germline ends came to 4 bases. CDR3 nucleotide sequence: TGTGCCAGCAGCTTAGGCCCCATTCAGTACTTC. It is translated as CASSLGPIQYF.

This clonotype was recorded a few times. V and J are TRBV12-3 or TRBV12-4 and TRBJ1-2, with no clear D. The CDR3 spans 16 residues. Trimming stripped 6 bases from V and 4 bases from J, with 21 bases between. The CDR3 DNA reads TGTGCCAGCAGAGAAGAGAGCGGGGTTGGTGGCTATGGCTACACCTTC. It is translated as CASREESGVGGYGYTF.

The chain has TRBV14 and TRBJ2-1, with 7 bases lining up with TRBD2. CDR3 length: 17 residues. The V gene end was trimmed by 0 bases and the J gene end by 0 bases; junction bases not matched to a gene: 5. Germline V lookup: CDR1 SGHDN, CDR2 FVKESK. CDR3 in amino acids: CASSQDRGGGSYNEQFF. Here the CDR3 DNA reads TGTGCCAGCAGCCAAGATCGTGGCGGGGGCTCCTACAATGAGCAGTTCTTC.

The genes are TRBV12-3 or TRBV12-4 and TRBJ1-6, with TRBD1 identical over 9 bases. The CDR3 spans 14 residues. V was pared by 6 bases and J by 10 bases, with 7 bases of the junction left unmatched. As DNA, the CDR3 is TGTGCCAGCAGGCCGGACAGGGGCGGATCACCCCTCCACTTT. This gives the protein CASRPDRGGSPLHF.

This clonotype was observed at least ten times. The V and J genes are TRBV7-9 and TRBJ1-2; 7 bases agree with TRBD1. Per the germline V gene, CDR1 is SEHNR and CDR2 is FQNEAQ (reference sequence). The CDR3 is made up of 14 amino acids. J was trimmed by 8 bases and V by 0 bases; bases with no gene match: 6. The CDR3 is CASSLAGQPRGYTF. CDR3 nucleotides: TGTGCCAGCAGCTTAGCGGGACAGCCGAGAGGCTACACCTTC.

This clonotype was recorded at least ten times. The V gene is TRBV15, the J gene TRBJ2-7; D remains ambiguous. The V and J ends lost 3 bases and 7 bases respectively, with 16 bases between them. CDR3 size: 14 residues. Germline V CDR1 and CDR2: LNHNV, YYDKDF (reference sequence). CDR3 loop: CATSRAQWSGEQYV. Written as DNA, the CDR3 is TGTGCCACCAGCAGGGCACAGTGGTCTGGTGAGCAGTACGTC.

This clonotype was observed at least ten times. The J gene is TRBJ1-2, the V gene TRBV6-1; TRBD1 agrees at 7 bases. Germline V lookup: CDR1 MNHNS, CDR2 SASEGT. CDR3 length: 15 amino acids. The J segment lost 4 bases and the V segment lost 2 bases, leaving 7 bases of the junction unmatched. The CDR3 nucleotides read TGTGCCAGCAGTGAAAGTGAAGGGGGCGGCTATGGCTACACCTTC. Translated, it gives CASSESEGGGYGYTF.

This clonotype occurred many times. V is TRBV28 and J is TRBJ2-3; TRBD2 aligns across 10 bases. The CDR3 length is 16 residues. The germline CDR1 and CDR2 sequences are MDHEN and SYDVKM. V shed 4 bases, J shed 3 bases, and the junction held 7 bases outside the gene matches. CDR3: CASSSSGGAGTDTQYF. CDR3 DNA: TGTGCCAGCAGTTCAAGCGGGGGGGCCGGAACAGATACGCAGTATTTT.

The chain uses TRBV7-2 and TRBJ1-1; D gene uncertain. CDR1 and CDR2 from the germline V gene are SGHTA and FQGNSA. V was shortened by 3 bases and J by 6 bases, with 5 bases between the two germline ends. CDR3 length equals 11 residues. The CDR3 loop reads CASSFGAEAFF. Written as DNA, the CDR3 is TGTGCCAGCAGCTTCGGTGCTGAAGCTTTCTTT.

This clonotype was detected ten times or more. The chain is built from TRBV19 and TRBJ2-1; possible D gene TRBD2, 6 bases. Germline V gene data show CDR1 as LNHDA and CDR2 as SQIVND (reference sequence). CDR3 size: 13 residues. V lost 5 bases and J lost 9, with 14 bases in between. CDR3 loop: CASSLTSSAEQFF. In DNA, the CDR3 is TGTGCCAGTAGTCTGACTAGTTCTGCTGAGCAGTTCTTC.

In its sample, this clonotype was seen a few times. This chain's CDR3 is CASSPSDRGDTEAFF. CDR3 sequence (DNA): TGTGCCAGCAGCCCGTCAGACAGGGGGGACACTGAAGCTTTCTTT. The rearrangement joins TRBV7-2 to TRBJ1-1; 9 positions match TRBD1. CDR3 length equals 15 residues. Germline V gives CDR1 SGHTA, CDR2 FQGNSA. J was trimmed by 3 bases and V by 5 bases; bases with no gene match: 7.